This TCR beta chain appears in the sequencing data of a study of T-cell memory formation after mild COVID-19 (dated by TCRdb to about 2021). Study-level background: TCR sequence clusters from the two donors were found to be largely donor specific. In a couple of donors, T-cell clones that expanded and contracted after mild COVID-19 were tracked by sequencing TCRalpha and TCRbeta repertoires over time. The cohort comprised two young, previously healthy adult volunteers, one female and one male. Study-wide findings and limitations: Contracting CD4+ clones were found mainly in CM and EM memory subsets, while CD8+ clones were enriched in EMRA. The second-wave clones that peaked on day 37 were not confirmed to be SARS-CoV-2 specific. Some responding clones were detected in pre-infection memory, suggesting pre-existing cross-reactive memory T cells joined the SARS-CoV-2 response. Balanced CD4/CD8 phenotypes were observed for clones contracting from day 15 to 85, whereas a bias towards CD4+ was observed for a second wave of clones expanding from day 15 to 37. Only two mild cases were covered in the study, and larger cohorts including severe cases with pre-infection samples were considered necessary.

Remarks on this clonotype: Its specific antigen is unknown. Per-base qualities were not stored, and no clone one base away is much larger.

PBMCs were isolated by Ficoll-Paque density gradient centrifugation. For sequencing, an Illumina NovaSeq 6000 was employed. TCRalpha and TCRbeta cDNA libraries were constructed by 5'RACE with constant-segment primers, with sample barcodes and unique molecular identifiers being introduced. RNA was extracted from every sample with Trizol reagent. Amplification of the libraries took two PCR steps, and the second step added a second sample barcode plus Illumina TruSeq adapters. Libraries were sequenced on an Illumina NovaSeq with 2 x 150 bp paired-end reads. As for how the authors treated the data: Demultiplexing of reads and collapsing into UMI-guided consensus sequences were performed with migec v1.2.7. Using mixcr v2.1.11, UMI consensuses were aligned to TRA and TRB V and J templates and then assembled into clonotypes. Expanded or contracted clonotypes were those called significant by both edgeR and NoisET, with noise models trained on biological replicates. For edgeR calls, the cutoffs were a false discovery rate-adjusted p below 0.01 and a log2 fold-change threshold of 1. As an exploratory analysis of dynamics, max-normalized trajectories of the 1000 most abundant clonotypes were examined with PCA combined with hierarchical clustering. Each responding clone was given a CD4 or CD8 phenotype based on the CD4+ and CD8+ repertoires, which had been sequenced separately. TCRdb ran its own pipeline on the public reads, namely fastp trimming at Q25 and MiXCR clone calling, and kept in-frame beta chains. CDR3 protein duplicates are merged, each entry listing the most common genes and DNA. These V and J calls derive from TCRdb rather than the authors' analysis. Across this sample there are 200,000 to 250,000 distinct CDR3 sequences, with 27% seen only once. The ten largest clonotypes hold approximately 10% of the sample.

V ends up 0 bases short and J 11 bases short, with an unmatched junction base count of 12. The germline V gene encodes CDR1 MNHEY and CDR2 SVGEGT. Taken from cysteine to phenylalanine, the CDR3 has 16 residues. The kept DNA is CDR3 alone, 48 bases in frame from the first base. The clonotype was recovered from an adult woman who had mild COVID-19 (a few samples of this study predate the infection). The sample titles of this study are shuffled in the database, so cell type and time point are left out; the donor was told from shared clones. The chain is encoded by TRBV6-2 or TRBV6-3 joined to TRBJ2-1; TRBD2 lines up with 8 middle nucleotides. What was sequenced was PBMCs or a T cell subset sorted from them (not recorded which). In nucleotides, the sequence is TGTGCCAGCAGTTACTCGATCCATACTAGCGGATCAAAGCAGTTCTTC. This is translated as CASSYSIHTSGSKQFF.